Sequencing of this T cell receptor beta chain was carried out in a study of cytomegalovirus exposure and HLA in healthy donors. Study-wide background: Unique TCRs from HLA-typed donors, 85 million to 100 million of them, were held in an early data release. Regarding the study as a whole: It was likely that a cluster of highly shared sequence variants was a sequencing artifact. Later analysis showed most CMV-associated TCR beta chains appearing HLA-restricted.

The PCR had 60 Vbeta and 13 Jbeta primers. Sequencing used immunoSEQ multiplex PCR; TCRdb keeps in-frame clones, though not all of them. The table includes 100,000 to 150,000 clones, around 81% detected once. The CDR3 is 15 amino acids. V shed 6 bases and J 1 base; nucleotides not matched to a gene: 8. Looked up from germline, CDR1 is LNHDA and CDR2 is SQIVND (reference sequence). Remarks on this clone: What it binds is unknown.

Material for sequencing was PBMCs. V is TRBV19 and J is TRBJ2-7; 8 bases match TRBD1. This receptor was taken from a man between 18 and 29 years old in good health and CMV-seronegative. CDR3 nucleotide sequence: TGTGCCAGTAGCCCAGGACAGGGCCCGTCCTACGAGCAGTACTTC. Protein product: CASSPGQGPSYEQYF.